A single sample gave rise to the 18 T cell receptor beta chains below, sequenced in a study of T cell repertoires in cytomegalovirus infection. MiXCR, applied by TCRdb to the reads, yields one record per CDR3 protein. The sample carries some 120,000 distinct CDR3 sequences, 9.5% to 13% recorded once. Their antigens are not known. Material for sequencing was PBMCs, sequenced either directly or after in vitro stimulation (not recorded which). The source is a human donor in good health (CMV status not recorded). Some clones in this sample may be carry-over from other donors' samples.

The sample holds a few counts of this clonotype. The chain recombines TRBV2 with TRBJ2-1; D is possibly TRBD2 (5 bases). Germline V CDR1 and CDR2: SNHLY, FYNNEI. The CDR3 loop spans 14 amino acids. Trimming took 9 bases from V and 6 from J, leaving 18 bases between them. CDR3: CASVAVEGINEQFF. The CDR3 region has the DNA TGTGCCAGTGTGGCCGTAGAGGGAATCAATGAGCAGTTCTTC.

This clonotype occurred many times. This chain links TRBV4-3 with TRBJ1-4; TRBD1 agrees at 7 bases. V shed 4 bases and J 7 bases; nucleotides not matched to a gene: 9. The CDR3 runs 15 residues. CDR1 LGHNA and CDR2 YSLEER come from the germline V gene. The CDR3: CASSPSTGKVEKLFF. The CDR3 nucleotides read TGCGCCAGCAGCCCATCGACAGGGAAGGTTGAAAAACTGTTTTTT.

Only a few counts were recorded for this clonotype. The CDR3, as DNA: TGTGCCAGCAGCCCATCACGGGGCGAGCAGTACGTC. The encoded protein is CASSPSRGEQYV. The chain uses TRBV28 and TRBJ2-7; the D gene is possibly TRBD2 (5 bases). Germline V CDR1 and CDR2: MDHEN, SYDVKM. Trimming stripped 6 bases from V and 6 bases from J, with 12 bases between. The CDR3 is 12 residues long.

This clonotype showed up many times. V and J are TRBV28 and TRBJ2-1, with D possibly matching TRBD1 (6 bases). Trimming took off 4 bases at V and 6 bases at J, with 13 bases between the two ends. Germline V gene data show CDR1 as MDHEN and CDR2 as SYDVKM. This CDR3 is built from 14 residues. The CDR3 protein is CASSSHRDTNEQFF. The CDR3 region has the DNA TGTGCCAGCAGTTCGCACCGGGACACCAATGAGCAGTTCTTC.

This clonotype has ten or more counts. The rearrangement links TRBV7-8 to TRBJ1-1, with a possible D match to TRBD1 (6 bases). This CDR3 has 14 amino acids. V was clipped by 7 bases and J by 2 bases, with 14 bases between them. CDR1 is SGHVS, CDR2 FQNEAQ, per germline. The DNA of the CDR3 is TGTGCCAGCACGTCGCCCAGGGGAAACACTGAAGCTTTCTTT. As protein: CASTSPRGNTEAFF.

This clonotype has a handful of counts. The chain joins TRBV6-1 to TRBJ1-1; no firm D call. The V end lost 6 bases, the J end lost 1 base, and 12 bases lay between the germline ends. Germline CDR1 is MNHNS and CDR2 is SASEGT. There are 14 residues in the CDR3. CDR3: CASSADLGNTEAFF. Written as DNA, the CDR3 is TGTGCCAGCAGCGCCGATTTAGGGAACACTGAAGCTTTCTTT.

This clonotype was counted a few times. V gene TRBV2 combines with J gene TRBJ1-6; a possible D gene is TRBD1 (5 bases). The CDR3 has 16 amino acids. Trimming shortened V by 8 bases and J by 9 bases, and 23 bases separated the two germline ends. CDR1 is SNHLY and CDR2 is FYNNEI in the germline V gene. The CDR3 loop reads CASPGAGHPGGSPLHF. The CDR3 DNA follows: TGTGCCAGCCCCGGGGCCGGACACCCCGGGGGTTCACCCCTCCACTTT.

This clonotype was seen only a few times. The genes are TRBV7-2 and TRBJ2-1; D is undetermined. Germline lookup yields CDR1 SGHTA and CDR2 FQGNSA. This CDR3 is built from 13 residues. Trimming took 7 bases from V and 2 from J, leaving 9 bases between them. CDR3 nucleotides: TGTGCCAGCACCTCCGGGCCCTACAATGAGCAGTTCTTC. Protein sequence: CASTSGPYNEQFF.

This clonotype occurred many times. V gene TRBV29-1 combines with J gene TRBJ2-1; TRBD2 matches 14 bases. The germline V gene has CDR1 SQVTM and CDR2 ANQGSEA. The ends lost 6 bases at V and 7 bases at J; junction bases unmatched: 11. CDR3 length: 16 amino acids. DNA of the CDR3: TGCAGCGTCGCCCCGACTAGCGGGAGGGGAGGGAATGAGCAGTTCTTC. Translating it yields CSVAPTSGRGGNEQFF.

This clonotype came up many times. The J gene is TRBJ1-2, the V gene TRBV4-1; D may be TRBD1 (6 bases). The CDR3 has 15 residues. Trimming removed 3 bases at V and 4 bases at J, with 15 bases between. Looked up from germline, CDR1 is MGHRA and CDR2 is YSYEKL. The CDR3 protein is CASSQPLQGFYGYTF. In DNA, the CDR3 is TGCGCCAGCAGCCAGCCACTACAGGGATTCTATGGCTACACCTTC.

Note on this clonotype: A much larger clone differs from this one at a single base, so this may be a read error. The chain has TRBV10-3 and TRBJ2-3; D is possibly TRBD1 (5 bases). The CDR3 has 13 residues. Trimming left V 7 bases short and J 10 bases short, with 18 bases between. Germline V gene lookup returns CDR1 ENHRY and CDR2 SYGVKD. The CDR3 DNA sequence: TGTGCCATCACTTCACAGGACACATCCCCGCAGTATTTT. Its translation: CAITSQDTSPQYF.

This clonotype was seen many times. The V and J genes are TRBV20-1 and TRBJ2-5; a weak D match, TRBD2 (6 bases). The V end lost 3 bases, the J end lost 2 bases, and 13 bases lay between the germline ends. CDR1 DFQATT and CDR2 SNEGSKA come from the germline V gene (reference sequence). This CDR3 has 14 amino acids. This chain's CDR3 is CSASGFLAQETQYF. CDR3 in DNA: TGCAGTGCTAGCGGTTTCCTAGCGCAAGAGACCCAGTACTTC.

The DNA of the CDR3 is TGCGCCAGCAGCCCCCTCGGTGGGATAATCTCCGGGGAGCTGTTTTTT. It encodes CASSPLGGIISGELFF. The J gene is TRBJ2-2, the V gene TRBV4-1, with unresolved D. Deletions cut 4 bases from V and 6 bases from J, with 18 bases between. The germline gives CDR1 MGHRA, CDR2 YSYEKL. CDR3 length equals 16 residues.

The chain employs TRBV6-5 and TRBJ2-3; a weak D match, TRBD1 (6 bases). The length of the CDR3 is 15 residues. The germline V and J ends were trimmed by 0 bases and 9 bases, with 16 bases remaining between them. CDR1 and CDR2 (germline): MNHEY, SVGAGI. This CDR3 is CASSYSRSRDTTQYF. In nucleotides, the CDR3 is TGTGCCAGCAGTTACTCGAGGTCCAGGGACACAACGCAGTATTTT.

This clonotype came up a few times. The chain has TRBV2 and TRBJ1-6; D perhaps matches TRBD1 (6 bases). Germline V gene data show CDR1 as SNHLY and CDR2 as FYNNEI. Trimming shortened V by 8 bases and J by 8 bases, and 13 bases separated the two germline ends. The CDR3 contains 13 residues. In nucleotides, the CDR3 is TGTGCCAGCGGCAGGGGAGGGTATTCACCCCTCCACTTT. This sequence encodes CASGRGGYSPLHF.

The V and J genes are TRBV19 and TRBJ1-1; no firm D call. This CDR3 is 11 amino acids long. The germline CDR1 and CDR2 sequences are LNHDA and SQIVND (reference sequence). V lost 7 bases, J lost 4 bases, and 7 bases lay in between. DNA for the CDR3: TGTGCCAGTAAAGTCGGCACTGAAGCTTTCTTT. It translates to CASKVGTEAFF.

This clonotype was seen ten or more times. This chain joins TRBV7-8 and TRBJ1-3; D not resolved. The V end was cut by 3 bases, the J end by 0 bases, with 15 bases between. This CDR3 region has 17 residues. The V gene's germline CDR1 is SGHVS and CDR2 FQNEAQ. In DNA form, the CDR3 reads TGTGCCAGCAGCTTTGAACTTCCGTCGTACTCTGGAAACACCATATATTTT. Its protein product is CASSFELPSYSGNTIYF.

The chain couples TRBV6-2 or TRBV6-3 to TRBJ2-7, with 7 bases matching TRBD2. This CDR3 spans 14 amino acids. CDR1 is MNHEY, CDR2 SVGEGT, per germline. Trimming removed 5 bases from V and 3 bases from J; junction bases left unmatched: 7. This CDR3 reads CASSASGTFYEQYF. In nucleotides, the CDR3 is TGTGCCAGCAGTGCTAGCGGTACCTTCTACGAGCAGTACTTC.